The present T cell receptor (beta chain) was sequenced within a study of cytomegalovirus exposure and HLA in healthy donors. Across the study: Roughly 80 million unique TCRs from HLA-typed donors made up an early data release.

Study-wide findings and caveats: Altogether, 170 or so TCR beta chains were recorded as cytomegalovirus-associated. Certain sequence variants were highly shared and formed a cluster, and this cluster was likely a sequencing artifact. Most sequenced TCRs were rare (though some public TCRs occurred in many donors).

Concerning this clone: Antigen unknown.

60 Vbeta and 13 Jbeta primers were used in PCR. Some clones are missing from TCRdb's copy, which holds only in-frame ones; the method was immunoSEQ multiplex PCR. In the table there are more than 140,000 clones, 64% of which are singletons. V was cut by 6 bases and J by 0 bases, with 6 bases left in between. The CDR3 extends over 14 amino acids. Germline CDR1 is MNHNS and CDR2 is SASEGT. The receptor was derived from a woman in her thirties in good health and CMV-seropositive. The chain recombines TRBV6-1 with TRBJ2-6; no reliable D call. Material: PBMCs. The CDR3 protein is CASSQFSGANVLTF. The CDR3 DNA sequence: TGTGCCAGCAGCCAGTTCTCTGGGGCCAACGTCCTGACTTTC.